The 9 T cell receptor beta chains below come from one sample, sequenced in a study of T cell repertoires in cytomegalovirus infection. Their cognate antigens are unknown. TCRdb re-called the reads through MiXCR, storing one row per CDR3 protein. In the table there are 50,000 or so distinct CDR3 sequences, around 18% of which are singletons. The sequenced sample was CD8+ T cells from cultured PBMCs, obtained from culture after CMV antigen stimulation. The receptors were gathered from a human donor in good health (CMV status not recorded). Some clones in this sample may be carry-over from other donors' samples.

This clonotype came up a few times. The chain employs TRBV7-9 and TRBJ2-1, with a tentative D call TRBD1 (5 bases). Germline V gives CDR1 SEHNR, CDR2 FQNEAQ (reference sequence). The CDR3 extends over 12 amino acids. Between the trimmed V and J ends, which lost 3 bases and 10 bases, there was a span of 10 bases. Written as DNA, the CDR3 is TGTGCCAGCAGCTTGGACATTAACGAGCAGTTCTTC. Protein: CASSLDINEQFF.

This clonotype was seen many times. V and J are TRBV7-9 and TRBJ2-5, with D perhaps TRBD2 (6 bases). The CDR3 extends over 17 amino acids. Germline loops: CDR1 SEHNR, CDR2 FQNEAQ (reference sequence). Deletions cut 6 bases from V and 2 bases from J, with 22 bases between. The CDR3 region is CASSSLLGGERQETQYF. The CDR3 DNA follows: TGTGCCAGCAGTTCACTTCTGGGGGGAGAACGGCAAGAGACCCAGTACTTC.

In this sample, this clonotype turned up a few times. The CDR3: CASSVSGDTQYF. For the CDR3, the DNA is TGTGCCAGCAGCGTTTCCGGCGATACGCAGTATTTT. V usage is TRBV9 and J usage is TRBJ2-3, with D unclear. The germline gives CDR1 SGDLS, CDR2 YYNGEE. Trimming removed 2 bases from V and 6 bases from J, with 7 bases in between. This CDR3 is 12 amino acids long.

The chain combines TRBV11-2 with TRBJ2-7, with D tentatively TRBD2 (6 bases). The CDR3 is 15 residues long. V lost 1 base and J lost 6, with 16 bases in between. CDR1 and CDR2 (germline): SGHAT, FQNNGV. DNA of the CDR3: TGTGCCAGCAGCTTAGGTCGGGACTCCACCTTCGAGCAGTACTTC. It encodes CASSLGRDSTFEQYF.

J is TRBJ1-5 and V is TRBV6-5; 7 bases agree with TRBD1. V trimming: 6 bases; J trimming: 2 bases; junction bases outside the gene matches: 7. This CDR3 is built from 15 residues. Germline values: CDR1 MNHEY, CDR2 SVGAGI. The CDR3 bases are TGTGCCAGCAGCCCCGGACAGGTCGGCAATCAGCCCCAGCATTTT. Translated: CASSPGQVGNQPQHF.

The chain links TRBV14 to TRBJ2-7; perhaps TRBD2 as D (6 bases). CDR1 and CDR2 (germline): SGHDN, FVKESK. This CDR3 is 17 amino acids long. V shed 2 bases and J shed 3 bases, with 20 bases lying between them. The CDR3 DNA reads as TGTGCCAGCAGCCAACCTACCCCGGGGGAGGAATGCTACGAGCAGTACTTC. Its translation is CASSQPTPGEECYEQYF.

This sequence joins TRBV25-1 and TRBJ2-3; 14 bases match TRBD2. The germline V gene encodes CDR1 MGHDK and CDR2 SYGVNS. J gave up 1 base and V 7 bases, and 4 bases lay outside the gene matches. The CDR3 has 16 amino acids. CDR3 sequence reads: CASKETSGRGTDTQYF. Here the CDR3 DNA reads TGTGCCAGCAAAGAGACTAGCGGGAGGGGCACAGATACGCAGTATTTT.

V is TRBV20-1 and J is TRBJ1-6, with a weak D call TRBD1 (5 bases). The CDR3 has 16 residues. Trimming stripped 0 bases from V and 3 bases from J, with 12 bases between. CDR1 is DFQATT, CDR2 SNEGSKA, per germline (reference sequence). The CDR3 loop is CSARDVQGLYNSPLHF. CDR3 in DNA: TGCAGTGCTAGAGACGTGCAGGGCCTCTATAATTCACCCCTCCACTTT.

The chain couples TRBV6-2 or TRBV6-3 to TRBJ2-7; 8 bases match TRBD1. The germline CDR1 and CDR2 sequences are MNHEY and SVGEGT. V lost 6 bases and J lost 3; bases outside the gene matches: 4. CDR3 size: 13 residues. The CDR3 DNA follows: TGTGCCAGCAGGGGACAGGACAGCTACGAGCAGTACTTC. Translation gives CASRGQDSYEQYF.